Each of the 16 T cell receptor beta chains below was sequenced from the same sample in a study of CD8 T cells in ankylosing spondylitis. TCRdb recomputed calls from the 5' RACE reads with MiXCR, one row per CDR3 protein. The table lists some 200,000 distinct CDR3 sequences, 9.5% to 15% of them singletons. Specimen: blood, either unsorted or a sorted T cell fraction (not recorded which). The source is a male donor with ankylosing spondylitis or in good health (not recorded which).

This clonotype was seen a handful of times. V usage is TRBV2 and J usage is TRBJ2-2; perhaps D is TRBD1 or TRBD2 (5 bases each). The germline gives CDR1 SNHLY, CDR2 FYNNEI. CDR3 length: 14 residues. V lost 9 bases to trimming and J lost 3 bases, with 14 bases between them. The CDR3 DNA reads as TGTGCCAGGAGGGACGGCTTCGACACCGGGGAGCTGTTTTTT. This sequence encodes CARRDGFDTGELFF.

The rearrangement joins TRBV27 to TRBJ2-1, with no clear D. V was shortened by 2 bases and J by 3 bases, with 11 bases between the two germline ends. The CDR3 runs to 15 residues. Germline CDR1 MNHEY, CDR2 SMNVEV (reference sequence). This CDR3 reads CASSLADPLYNEQFF. The CDR3 DNA follows: TGTGCCAGCAGTTTAGCAGACCCCCTCTACAATGAGCAGTTCTTC.

V usage is TRBV6-4 and J usage is TRBJ2-6; 10 nucleotides line up with TRBD1. Germline CDR1 and CDR2: MRHNA and SNTAGT. V trimming: 6 bases; J trimming: 4 bases; junction bases outside the gene matches: 3. This CDR3 has 15 residues. CDR3 coding DNA: TGTGCCAGCAGGGACAGGGGGTCAGGGGCCAACGTCCTGACTTTC. Translation gives CASRDRGSGANVLTF.

This clonotype appeared a few times. V usage is TRBV3-1 and J usage is TRBJ2-3; 9 nucleotides match TRBD2. After removal of 1 base from V and 0 bases from J, the junction contained 20 bases not matched to a gene. The CDR3 contains 22 residues. The germline V gene encodes CDR1 LGHDT and CDR2 YNNKEL (reference sequence). The CDR3 loop reads CASSQVVFGSGGPTYSTDTQYF. As DNA, the CDR3 is TGTGCCAGCAGCCAAGTAGTCTTCGGCAGCGGGGGGCCCACTTATAGCACAGATACGCAGTATTTT.

The chain uses TRBV6-5 and TRBJ1-1; TRBD1 aligns across 9 bases. The CDR3 length is 13 residues. CDR1 MNHEY and CDR2 SVGAGI come from the germline V gene. J lost 8 bases, V lost 6 bases, and 7 bases had no gene match. The CDR3 loop is CASRLDRGGEAFF. In nucleotides, the CDR3 is TGTGCCAGCAGACTCGACAGGGGGGGAGAAGCTTTCTTT.

The rearrangement joins TRBV7-9 to TRBJ2-1; TRBD2 might be the D (7 bases). CDR3 length: 14 residues. The germline gives CDR1 SEHNR, CDR2 FQNEAQ (reference sequence). Trimming cost V 0 bases and J 8 bases, with 11 bases left between them. The CDR3 nucleotides read TGTGCCAGCAGCTTAGCGGGGGGGCCAGATGAGCAGTTCTTC. Translating gives CASSLAGGPDEQFF.

This clonotype was picked up many times. The J gene is TRBJ2-3, the V gene TRBV3-1; the D is unclear. Per the germline V gene, CDR1 is LGHDT and CDR2 is YNNKEL (reference sequence). V lost 5 bases and J 4 bases, leaving 10 bases between the germline ends. CDR3 length equals 13 residues. This chain's CDR3 is CASSDSLPDTQYF. The CDR3 DNA reads as TGTGCCAGCAGCGATTCTCTTCCAGATACGCAGTATTTT.

This clonotype came up a few times. The chain employs TRBV5-5 and TRBJ2-1; D not resolved. The germline V gene encodes CDR1 SGHKS and CDR2 YYEKEE (reference sequence). Trimming removed 0 bases at V and 9 bases at J, with 7 bases between. The CDR3 length is 12 residues. The CDR3 is CASSLAFLEQFF. The CDR3 nucleotides read TGTGCCAGCAGCTTGGCTTTCCTTGAGCAGTTCTTC.

The chain carries TRBV5-6 and TRBJ2-7; maybe TRBD1 (6 bases). Per the germline V gene, CDR1 is SGHDT and CDR2 is YYEEEE. Trimming shortened V by 4 bases and J by 3 bases, and 14 bases separated the two germline ends. CDR3 size: 14 residues. CDR3 loop: CASSTWDIGYEQYF. The CDR3 DNA is TGTGCCAGCAGCACCTGGGACATTGGCTACGAGCAGTACTTC.

This clonotype was recorded only once. The chain combines TRBV7-2 with TRBJ2-1, with 12 bases identical to TRBD2. The CDR3 loop spans 18 amino acids. Unmatched junction bases numbered 9, after V lost 0 bases and J lost 6 bases. Germline CDR1 and CDR2: SGHTA and FQGNSA. The CDR3 loop reads CASSLAQGRLAGVNEQFF. Here the CDR3 DNA reads TGTGCCAGCAGCTTAGCGCAAGGGCGACTAGCGGGAGTCAATGAGCAGTTCTTC. Together with reference TRBV7-2 and TRBJ2-1, the CDR3 gives the full variable domain: GAGVSQSPSNKVTEKGKDVELRCDPISGHTALYWYRQSLGQGLEFLIYFQGNSAPDKSGLPSDRFSAERTGGSVSTLTIQRTQQEDSAVYLCASSLAQGRLAGVNEQFFGPGTRLTVL.

This chain uses TRBV7-9 with TRBJ2-7, with D tentatively TRBD1 or TRBD2 (5 bases each). V was pared by 3 bases and J by 3 bases, with 12 bases between. Germline CDR1 is SEHNR and CDR2 is FQNEAQ (reference sequence). The CDR3 consists of 14 residues. The CDR3 loop is CASSFGGEGYEQYF. Written as DNA, the CDR3 is TGTGCCAGCAGCTTTGGGGGAGAGGGCTACGAGCAGTACTTC.

This clonotype appeared a single time. The V gene is TRBV2, the J gene TRBJ2-7; D is tentatively TRBD1 or TRBD2 (5 bases each). Per germline, CDR1 SNHLY and CDR2 FYNNEI. The CDR3 spans 16 residues. Trimming removed 6 bases from V and 5 bases from J, with 23 bases in between. This chain's CDR3 is CASSSPSLGRFDEQYF. In nucleotides, the CDR3 is TGTGCCAGCAGCTCACCTTCCCTGGGACGTTTCGACGAGCAGTACTTC.

This clonotype was seen a handful of times. This chain uses TRBV7-6 with TRBJ2-1; the match to TRBD2 covers 9 bases. The CDR3 spans 18 residues. Trimming removed 8 bases from V and 4 bases from J; junction bases left unmatched: 18. Germline CDR1 reads SGHVS; CDR2 reads FNYEAQ. The chain's CDR3 is CASAPSPPRTSVYNEQFF. The CDR3 DNA is TGTGCCAGCGCCCCTTCACCCCCGAGGACTAGCGTGTACAATGAGCAGTTCTTC.

The rearrangement uses TRBV7-6 and TRBJ2-5; D unresolved. The germline gives CDR1 SGHVS, CDR2 FNYEAQ. The V end was cut by 0 bases, the J end by 5 bases, with 10 bases between. The CDR3 is 14 amino acids. CDR3 nucleotide sequence: TGTGCCAGCAGCTTAGCGCTACGATCGGAGACCCAGTACTTC. This sequence encodes CASSLALRSETQYF.

This clonotype has a single count. The V gene is TRBV3-1, the J gene TRBJ2-1; D unresolved. CDR1 and CDR2 (germline): LGHDT, YNNKEL (reference sequence). This CDR3 spans 17 amino acids. The ends were cut back, 11 bases at V and 3 bases at J, with 26 bases in the middle. CDR3 residues: CASCKVSRELIYNEQFF. The CDR3 nucleotides read TGTGCCTCCTGCAAGGTTTCGCGAGAGCTCATCTACAATGAGCAGTTCTTC.

This clonotype was observed many times. V is TRBV7-2 and J is TRBJ1-1; TRBD1 is a possible D gene (5 bases). The CDR3 consists of 13 residues. Looked up from germline, CDR1 is SGHTA and CDR2 is FQGNSA. V was trimmed by 5 bases and J by 3 bases, leaving 10 bases between them. CDR3 protein: CASSPVGDTEAFF. CDR3 DNA sequence: TGTGCCAGCAGCCCAGTGGGGGACACTGAAGCTTTCTTT.